The 15 T cell receptor beta chains below were found in one sample sequenced in a study of blood T cell repertoires in COVID-19. Some clones are missing from TCRdb's copy, which holds only in-frame ones; the method was immunoSEQ multiplex PCR. The sample holds about 160,000 clones; approximately 82% are singletons and the top ten take approximately 12%. Source material: peripheral blood. The receptors come from a man between 65 and 85 years old who had recovered from COVID-19.

This clone was counted a few times. The V call is TRBV19, the J call TRBJ1-1; 9 nucleotides line up with TRBD1. V shed 2 bases and J 6 bases; nucleotides not matched to a gene: 7. The length of the CDR3 is 15 residues. Germline V lookup: CDR1 LNHDA, CDR2 SQIVND (reference sequence). CDR3 in DNA: TGTGCCAGTAGTATAATCGTACAGGGGGCTGCTGAAGCTTTCTTT. It translates to CASSIIVQGAAEAFF.

The V gene is TRBV5-1, the J gene TRBJ2-6; 9 bases are a match to TRBD1. There are 17 residues in the CDR3. V lost 2 bases, J lost 2 bases, and 5 bases stayed unmatched. The germline V gene encodes CDR1 SGHRS and CDR2 YFSETQ. The DNA for the CDR3 is TGCGCCAGCAGCTTTGGAGGGACAGGGACTGGGGCCAACGTCCTGACTTTC. It codes for CASSFGGTGTGANVLTF.

The chain is built from TRBV25-1 and TRBJ2-1, with a possible D match to TRBD1 (6 bases). Germline CDR1 reads MGHDK; CDR2 reads SYGVNS. The CDR3 consists of 13 residues. Trimming left V 6 bases short and J 8 bases short, with 14 bases between. The CDR3 coding sequence is TGTGCCAGCAGACAGGGACCGGGCGATGAGCAGTTCTTC. Protein: CASRQGPGDEQFF.

The chain uses TRBV6-1 and TRBJ1-2; 7 bases line up with TRBD1. The CDR3 consists of 14 residues. V lost 2 bases to trimming and J lost 8 bases; unmatched junction nucleotides: 8. In germline, CDR1 is MNHNS, CDR2 SASEGT. CDR3 sequence reads: CASSEPEQGNGYTF. In nucleotides, the CDR3 is TGTGCCAGCAGTGAACCGGAACAGGGGAACGGCTACACCTTC.

J is TRBJ1-2 and V is TRBV28, with D perhaps TRBD1 (6 bases). The CDR3 loop spans 14 amino acids. CDR1 is MDHEN, CDR2 SYDVKM, per germline. V gave up 6 bases and J gave up 5 bases, with 16 bases separating them. CDR3 in amino acids: CASSLPGTQYGYTF. The CDR3 DNA sequence: TGTGCCAGCAGCCTCCCTGGGACACAATATGGCTACACCTTC.

The chain carries TRBV5-1 and TRBJ2-1; 12 bases match TRBD2. The J segment lost 6 bases and the V segment lost 7 bases, leaving 11 bases of the junction unmatched. This CDR3 is built from 16 residues. CDR1 and CDR2 (germline): SGHRS, YFSETQ. The DNA of the CDR3 is TGCGCCAGCTTCCAAGGCGGGACTAGCGGGTTCAATGAGCAGTTCTTC. This encodes CASFQGGTSGFNEQFF. Together with reference TRBV5-1 and TRBJ2-1, the CDR3 gives the full variable domain: KAGVTQTPRYLIKTRGQQVTLSCSPISGHRSVSWYQQTPGQGLQFLFEYFSETQRNKGNFPGRFSGRQFSNSRSEMNVSTLELGDSALYLCASFQGGTSGFNEQFFGPGTRLTVL.

This chain joins TRBV5-5 and TRBJ2-3; 7 bases align to TRBD2. Unmatched junction bases numbered 8, after V lost 4 bases and J lost 3 bases. The CDR3 is 15 amino acids. From germline, CDR1 is SGHKS and CDR2 YYEKEE (reference sequence). The CDR3 nucleotides are TGTGCCAGCAGCCCCCTCGGCGGGGGTACAGATACGCAGTATTTT. It encodes CASSPLGGGTDTQYF.

The J gene is TRBJ2-7, the V gene TRBV7-2; 7 bases match TRBD1. Trimming at V came to 5 bases and at J to 1 base, leaving 11 bases not matched to a gene. This CDR3 comprises 16 residues. From germline, CDR1 is SGHTA and CDR2 FQGNSA. The CDR3 sequence is CASSQSAGTVSYEQYF. The CDR3 coding sequence is TGTGCCAGCAGCCAGTCGGCCGGGACAGTTTCCTACGAGCAGTACTTC.

This rearrangement joins TRBV4-1 to TRBJ1-1, with D unclear. This CDR3 is built from 19 residues. V was clipped by 0 bases and J by 0 bases, with 20 bases between them. The V gene's germline CDR1 is MGHRA and CDR2 YSYEKL. CDR3 sequence reads: CASSQDSGGRARMNTEAFF. The CDR3 DNA sequence: TGCGCCAGCAGCCAAGATAGCGGAGGGAGGGCCAGGATGAACACTGAAGCTTTCTTT.

This chain connects TRBV11-2 to TRBJ2-1; 8 positions match TRBD2. Germline-derived CDR1 and CDR2 are SGHAT and FQNNGV. The CDR3 extends over 17 amino acids. J gave up 9 bases and V 0 bases, and 13 bases lay outside the gene matches. The CDR3 protein is CASSLEKGGGRLREQFF. The CDR3 bases are TGTGCCAGCAGCTTAGAGAAGGGCGGCGGGAGGCTCCGTGAGCAGTTCTTC.

V and J are TRBV3-1 (or the pseudogene TRBV3-2) and TRBJ2-5; 8 nucleotides agree with TRBD2. The V gene end was trimmed by 4 bases and the J gene end by 1 base; junction bases not matched to a gene: 5. This CDR3 comprises 15 residues. Germline CDR1 is LGHDT and CDR2 is YNNKEL (reference sequence). The CDR3 here is CASSLRSGIQETQYF. As DNA, the CDR3 is TGTGCCAGCAGCCTACGTAGCGGGATCCAAGAGACCCAGTACTTC.

The J gene is TRBJ1-1, the V gene TRBV27, with a tentative D call TRBD1 (6 bases). The CDR3 totals 16 residues. Germline CDR1 reads MNHEY; CDR2 reads SMNVEV (reference sequence). Trimming took off 0 bases at V and 8 bases at J, with 19 bases between the two ends. Here the CDR3 reads CASSLSDSNTGKEAFF. CDR3 DNA sequence: TGTGCCAGCAGTTTATCGGATAGTAATACAGGGAAAGAAGCTTTCTTT.

The rearrangement uses TRBV28 and TRBJ1-1, with D unclear. Trimming left V 5 bases short and J 4 bases short, with 11 bases between. The germline V gene has CDR1 MDHEN and CDR2 SYDVKM. The CDR3 runs to 13 residues. The CDR3 region has the DNA TGTGCCAGCAGTGCACACGAATTCACTGAAGCTTTCTTT. This encodes CASSAHEFTEAFF.

The genes are TRBV11-2 and TRBJ2-2; D gene uncertain. Trimming left V 0 bases short and J 8 bases short, with 4 bases between. The CDR3 loop spans 12 amino acids. Germline V gene data show CDR1 as SGHAT and CDR2 as FQNNGV. This chain's CDR3 is CASSLEQGELFF. The CDR3 DNA sequence: TGTGCCAGCAGCTTAGAACAAGGGGAGCTGTTTTTT. Variable domain in full (rest from reference TRBV11-2 and TRBJ2-2): EAGVAQSPRYKIIEKRQSVAFWCNPISGHATLYWYQQILGQGPKLLIQFQNNGVVDDSQLPKDRFSAERLKGVDSTLKIQPAKLEDSAVYLCASSLEQGELFFGEGSRLTVL.

This clone has only a few counts. This chain connects TRBV6-5 to TRBJ2-5, with D maybe TRBD2 (5 bases). The CDR3 consists of 13 residues. CDR1 and CDR2 from the germline V gene are MNHEY and SVGAGI. V gave up 6 bases and J gave up 4 bases, with 12 bases separating them. Written as DNA, the CDR3 is TGTGCCAGCAGGGGAGCCTTACTAGAGACCCAGTACTTC. It codes for CASRGALLETQYF.